This T cell receptor (beta chain) is drawn from a study of blood T cell repertoires in COVID-19 (TCRdb year 2020). Regarding the study in general: The collaborator samples originated in the United States, Italy and Spain and spanned the acute and convalescent phases of COVID-19. Sample metadata almost always included a de-identified subject ID, COVID-19 status, age in years and sex. Where available, HLA class I and class II types were taken from metadata supplied by the sample provider and were not determined by assay-based typing. Samples were obtained from the ongoing ImmuneRACE study (first 160 participants) and from some 1,200 subjects provided by 6 global collaborators. The repertoires were released in a freely available public database meant as a resource for research on the immune response to SARS-CoV-2. The dataset comprised deeply sampled blood TCRbeta repertoires from subjects exposed to, actively infected with, or recovered from COVID-19. The prospective study material was composed of cDNA or gDNA derived from T cells, B-cell-depleted T cells, or PBMCs.

Overall study results and their limits: Clinical and demographic metadata were provided uncurated, with the amount varying by source and participant.

About this clone: What this receptor recognizes is not known. It has no much larger one-base neighbor in the sample; base qualities were not kept.

The immunoSEQ Assay, a bias-controlled multiplex PCR, was used to amplify TCRbeta CDR3 regions from genomic DNA. On the study's bioinformatics: Nucleated cell counts per sample were estimated from amplification of reference gene primers within the assay. To quantify the absolute abundance of each unique TCRbeta CDR3 rearrangement, sequence reads were collapsed and filtered. For each sample, productive Simpson clonality was calculated as the square root of Simpson's diversity index over productive rearrangements. This is the immuneACCESS table as TCRdb keeps it, with only in-frame sequences that have V and J called. A part of the clones is gone; compared with another copy, unresolved V genes explain less than half, and the rest is unexplained. V, J and clone size reflect that table, while D and trimming were determined from the DNA. The sample table records about 150,000 clones; around 82% of these occur just once. Of the sample, roughly 5.3% falls within the top ten clones.

The CDR3 numbers 16 residues from cysteine through phenylalanine. The kept DNA is CDR3 alone, 48 bases in frame from the first base. The V end loses 4 bases and the J end loses 6 bases, and a stretch of 19 bases separates them. In the germline V gene, CDR1 corresponds to MNHEY and CDR2 to SVGAGI. Each collaborating institution followed its own protocols to collect whole blood in K2EDTA tubes. For TCRbeta analysis, collaborators shipped samples as frozen whole blood, isolated PBMCs, or DNA extracted from either of those sample types. The sequenced material came from peripheral blood. This sequence originates from a woman in her forties or fifties with acute or convalescent COVID-19. Recombination connected TRBV6-5 to TRBJ1-5; TRBD1 is a weak D gene call, 6 bases matching. The CDR3 has the sequence CASSLGAMGAGQPQHF. The nucleotide sequence reads TGTGCCAGCAGTTTGGGGGCGATGGGGGCAGGTCAGCCCCAGCATTTT.